The clone carrying this T cell receptor beta chain was detected only a few times. Method: immunoSEQ multiplex PCR; TCRdb's copy keeps in-frame clones and lacks some. The sample consists of 150,000 or so clones, around 90% of them appearing once. Losses at the gene ends were 3 bases for V and 0 bases for J; bases not matched to a gene: 11. The CDR3 consists of 19 residues. Germline CDR1 reads SGDLS; CDR2 reads YYNGEE. This sample was included in a study of blood T cell repertoires in COVID-19. The source is a woman in her thirties or forties who had been exposed to COVID-19. This chain uses TRBV9 with TRBJ2-1; 11 bases are shared with TRBD2. The sequenced sample was PBMCs or T cells enriched from blood (not recorded which). CDR3 sequence (DNA): TGTGCCAGCAGCGGGGGAGGGACTAGCGGCTCTAGCTCCTACAATGAGCAGTTCTTC. Its protein is CASSGGGTSGSSSYNEQFF.